A selection of T cell receptor beta chains follows, all from one sample in a study of blood T cells in healthy people across ages. TCRdb redid the calling of the 5' RACE reads with MiXCR, one entry per CDR3 protein. This table has hundreds of thousands of distinct CDR3 sequences, about 53% appearing once. Sequencing was performed on blood. The receptors here all came from an elderly man in good health. CDR3s include the opening cysteine and the closing phenylalanine or tryptophan. A D gene is named only where the DNA matches it firmly. The listing skips clone size in some rows; elsewhere it reads once, few, many or a size class.

size: .; D: .; V: TRBV9; J: TRBJ2-5; CDR3: CASSASPIPGAQETQYF; DNA: TGTGCCAGCAGCGCGTCCCCAATTCCGGGCGCGCAAGAGACCCAGTACTTC
size: .; D: .; V: TRBV5-1; J: TRBJ2-1; CDR3: CASSLEVSGFGEQFF; DNA: TGCGCCAGCAGCTTGGAGGTTAGCGGTTTCGGGGAGCAGTTCTTC
size: .; D: TRBD1; V: TRBV9; J: TRBJ1-2; CDR3: CASSATDRVRGYTF; DNA: TGTGCCAGCAGCGCAACTGACAGGGTCCGCGGCTACACCTTC
size: few; D: .; V: TRBV6-6; J: TRBJ2-6; CDR3: CAGAPGSGANVLTF; DNA: TGTGCCGGGGCCCCCGGCTCTGGGGCCAACGTCCTGACTTTC
size: few; D: TRBD1; V: TRBV6-5; J: TRBJ2-4; CDR3: CASSSLGQGAREQYF; DNA: TGTGCCAGCAGTTCCCTAGGGCAGGGGGCGAGAGAGCAGTACTTC
size: .; D: TRBD1; V: TRBV29-1; J: TRBJ2-5; CDR3: CSVRDSQETQYF; DNA: TGCAGCGTTCGGGACAGCCAAGAGACCCAGTACTTC
size: .; D: .; V: TRBV12-3/TRBV12-4; J: TRBJ1-1; CDR3: CASRPRGAYTEAFF; DNA: TGTGCCAGCAGACCCCGGGGGGCTTACACTGAAGCTTTCTTT
size: .; D: .; V: TRBV2; J: TRBJ2-7; CDR3: CASNFGRIYEQYF; DNA: TGTGCCAGCAACTTTGGCAGGATCTACGAGCAGTACTTC
size: .; D: TRBD2; V: TRBV27; J: TRBJ2-7; CDR3: CASSPDASGRSYEQYF; DNA: TGTGCCAGCAGCCCTGACGCTAGCGGTCGCTCCTACGAGCAGTACTTC
size: once; D: TRBD2; V: TRBV15; J: TRBJ2-2; CDR3: CATSRGLAGGPNTGGLFF; DNA: TGTGCCACCAGCAGAGGATTAGCGGGAGGGCCTAACACCGGGGGGCTGTTTTTT
size: .; D: .; V: TRBV5-1; J: TRBJ1-2; CDR3: CASSVEGISGYTF; DNA: TGCGCCAGCAGCGTGGAAGGGATCAGTGGCTACACCTTC
size: .; D: TRBD2; V: TRBV3-1; J: TRBJ2-7; CDR3: CASSPPVGTSGRNYEQYF; DNA: TGTGCCAGCAGCCCACCGGTCGGGACTAGCGGGAGGAACTACGAGCAGTACTTC
size: .; D: TRBD2; V: TRBV29-1; J: TRBJ2-7; CDR3: CSCNGGERAYEQYF; DNA: TGCAGCTGTAACGGGGGGGAGCGAGCCTACGAGCAGTACTTC
size: .; D: .; V: TRBV2; J: TRBJ2-5; CDR3: CASSEAPYERYF; DNA: TGTGCCAGCAGTGAAGCACCGTACGAGCGGTACTTC
size: .; D: .; V: TRBV5-5; J: TRBJ2-3; CDR3: CASSLGQTTTADTQYF; DNA: TGTGCCAGCAGCTTGGGACAAACCACAACAGCAGATACGCAGTATTTT
size: .; D: .; V: TRBV5-6; J: TRBJ1-1; CDR3: CASSLQGPTEAFF; DNA: TGTGCCAGCAGCTTACAAGGTCCGACTGAAGCTTTCTTT
size: .; D: TRBD2; V: TRBV6-1; J: TRBJ2-5; CDR3: CASSEGLAGGETQYF; DNA: TGTGCCAGCAGTGAAGGACTAGCGGGCGGGGAGACCCAGTACTTC
size: .; D: .; V: TRBV7-2; J: TRBJ2-1; CDR3: CASSLDPGSSYNEQFF; DNA: TGTGCCAGCAGCTTAGACCCAGGGAGCTCCTACAATGAGCAGTTCTTC
size: .; D: TRBD2; V: TRBV29-1; J: TRBJ2-1; CDR3: CSVELAGGYNEQFF; DNA: TGCAGCGTTGAACTAGCGGGAGGTTACAATGAGCAGTTCTTC
size: .; D: TRBD2; V: TRBV5-1; J: TRBJ2-3; CDR3: CASSDHGTSGRQYVGRDAYF; DNA: TGCGCCAGCAGCGACCACGGGACTAGCGGGAGGCAGTACGTGGGCAGAGACGCGTATTTT
size: once; D: .; V: TRBV28; J: TRBJ2-5; CDR3: CASSWVGPMGPETQYF; DNA: TGTGCCAGCAGTTGGGTGGGGCCCATGGGGCCAGAGACCCAGTACTTC
size: .; D: TRBD1; V: TRBV6-5; J: TRBJ1-4; CDR3: CASSRGTGGPNEKLFF; DNA: TGTGCCAGCAGCCGCGGGACAGGGGGCCCGAATGAAAAACTGTTTTTT
size: few; D: .; V: TRBV10-3; J: TRBJ1-2; CDR3: CAISDPGTYGYTF; DNA: TGTGCCATCAGTGACCCAGGGACTTATGGCTACACCTTC
size: .; D: TRBD2; V: TRBV20-1; J: TRBJ2-3; CDR3: CSAPGGGTDTQYF; DNA: TGCAGTGCCCCCGGGGGGGGCACAGATACGCAGTATTTT
size: .; D: TRBD1; V: TRBV5-1; J: TRBJ2-1; CDR3: CASTLAWGTVNNEQFF; DNA: TGCGCCAGCACTTTGGCTTGGGGGACAGTTAACAATGAGCAGTTCTTC
size: .; D: TRBD2; V: TRBV30; J: TRBJ2-1; CDR3: CAWSMLAGYNEQFF; DNA: TGTGCCTGGAGTATGCTAGCGGGATATAATGAGCAGTTCTTC
size: .; D: TRBD2; V: TRBV20-1; J: TRBJ2-7; CDR3: CNARATISGSYEQYF; DNA: TGCAATGCTAGAGCCACGATTAGCGGGAGCTACGAGCAGTACTTC
size: .; D: TRBD2; V: TRBV12-3/TRBV12-4; J: TRBJ2-7; CDR3: CASSFSGMAYEQYF; DNA: TGTGCCAGCAGTTTTAGCGGGATGGCCTACGAGCAGTACTTC
size: .; D: TRBD1; V: TRBV7-9; J: TRBJ1-2; CDR3: CASSAGTGLGYTF; DNA: TGTGCCAGCAGTGCCGGGACAGGGCTCGGCTACACCTTC
size: .; D: TRBD2; V: TRBV20-1; J: TRBJ2-7; CDR3: CSARILAGGPGDEQYF; DNA: TGCAGTGCTAGAATTCTAGCGGGAGGGCCGGGGGACGAGCAGTACTTC
size: many; D: .; V: TRBV29-1; J: TRBJ2-5; CDR3: CSASSGAETQYF; DNA: TGCAGCGCTTCCTCGGGGGCAGAGACCCAGTACTTC
size: .; D: TRBD2; V: TRBV28; J: TRBJ2-1; CDR3: CASTPAGANEQFF; DNA: TGTGCCAGCACCCCAGCGGGAGCCAATGAGCAGTTCTTC
size: .; D: .; V: TRBV9; J: TRBJ2-1; CDR3: CASSGVGENEQFF; DNA: TGTGCCAGCAGCGGAGTGGGGGAGAATGAGCAGTTCTTC
size: .; D: .; V: TRBV29-1; J: TRBJ1-1; CDR3: CSVGLNTEAFF; DNA: TGCAGCGTGGGCCTGAACACTGAAGCTTTCTTT
size: few; D: .; V: TRBV12-3/TRBV12-4; J: TRBJ2-3; CDR3: CASTLGGWRGFRYAYF; DNA: TGTGCCAGCACCCTTGGCGGTTGGAGGGGATTCAGATACGCGTATTTT
size: .; D: .; V: TRBV5-6; J: TRBJ2-5; CDR3: CASSFSGEDRETQYF; DNA: TGTGCCAGCAGCTTTTCGGGGGAGGACCGGGAGACCCAGTACTTC
size: .; D: TRBD2; V: TRBV7-3; J: TRBJ2-3; CDR3: CASSSRTSGNTDTQYF; DNA: TGTGCCAGCAGCTCCCGGACTAGCGGGAACACAGATACGCAGTATTTT
size: .; D: TRBD2; V: TRBV7-2; J: TRBJ2-1; CDR3: CASSFKLASSYNEQFF; DNA: TGTGCCAGCAGCTTTAAACTAGCGAGCTCCTACAATGAGCAGTTCTTC
size: .; D: TRBD2; V: TRBV6-5; J: TRBJ2-5; CDR3: CASSYIAGVGGETQYF; DNA: TGTGCCAGCAGTTACATAGCGGGAGTGGGAGGAGAGACCCAGTACTTC
size: .; D: .; V: TRBV6-5; J: TRBJ1-5; CDR3: CASSISGRGSNQPQHF; DNA: TGTGCCAGCAGTATATCGGGGCGCGGGAGCAATCAGCCCCAGCATTTT
size: .; D: .; V: TRBV4-2; J: TRBJ2-1; CDR3: CASSQDAEGEQFF; DNA: TGTGCCAGCAGCCAAGATGCGGAGGGCGAGCAGTTCTTC
size: few; D: TRBD1; V: TRBV20-1; J: TRBJ1-6; CDR3: CSARAIQGASSPLHF; DNA: TGCAGTGCTAGAGCCATACAGGGGGCGAGTTCACCCCTCCACTTT
size: .; D: .; V: TRBV2; J: TRBJ2-3; CDR3: CASRVAVGGHRYAYF; DNA: TGTGCCAGCAGAGTAGCGGTTGGGGGCCACAGATACGCGTATTTT
size: few; D: TRBD2; V: TRBV7-8; J: TRBJ2-1; CDR3: CASSGRLANEQFF; DNA: TGTGCCAGCAGCGGCAGACTAGCGAATGAGCAGTTCTTC
size: few; D: TRBD1; V: TRBV15; J: TRBJ2-5; CDR3: CATSRNTGTGGETQYF; DNA: TGTGCCACCAGCAGAAATACCGGGACAGGGGGAGAGACCCAGTACTTC
size: .; D: TRBD1; V: TRBV6-5; J: TRBJ2-5; CDR3: CASSYWDRVETQYF; DNA: TGTGCCAGCAGTTACTGGGACAGGGTGGAGACCCAGTACTTC
size: few; D: .; V: TRBV19; J: TRBJ2-1; CDR3: CASSRDRPPGGEQFF; DNA: TGTGCCAGTAGTAGGGACAGACCTCCGGGGGGTGAGCAGTTCTTC
size: few; D: .; V: TRBV4-1; J: TRBJ2-7; CDR3: CASSQAGVSYEQYF; DNA: TGCGCCAGCAGCCAAGCAGGGGTCTCCTACGAGCAGTACTTC
size: few; D: .; V: TRBV29-1; J: TRBJ2-7; CDR3: CSVENGGHEQYF; DNA: TGCAGCGTCGAGAATGGCGGCCACGAGCAGTACTTC